One sample yielded the 18 T cell receptor beta chains listed below, sequenced in a study of PD-1 blockade in classical Hodgkin lymphoma. The time point denotes: cycle 4 day 1 (C4D1), after five to seven weeks of nivolumab. Every patient experienced relapse after autologous stem cell transplantation, and brentuximab vedotin exposure varied. Using immunoSEQ multiplex PCR, the repertoire was profiled, and TCRdb retains in-frame clones only, with some absent. Of 90,000 to 140,000 clones detected, roughly 90% appear once; the ten largest clones hold around 19%. The material was peripheral blood mononuclear cells (PBMCs), obtained before the fourth cycle of nivolumab. These receptors were taken from a human donor with classical Hodgkin lymphoma.

This clone came up once. The chain joins TRBV19 to TRBJ2-2; D is ambiguous. V shed 1 base and J shed 11 bases, with 14 bases lying between them. CDR1 and CDR2 (germline): LNHDA, SQIVND (reference sequence). The CDR3 totals 14 residues. CDR3 sequence: CASSIGVAFVELFF. The CDR3 DNA is TGTGCCAGTAGTATAGGGGTTGCTTTCGTAGAGCTGTTTTTT.

The rearrangement uses TRBV5-4 and TRBJ2-1; TRBD2 matches at 9 bases. The J segment lost 4 bases and the V segment lost 0 bases, leaving 2 bases of the junction unmatched. The CDR3 sequence is 15 residues long. Germline CDR1 and CDR2: SGHNT and YYREEE (reference sequence). The DNA for the CDR3 is TGTGCCAGCAGCTTGGTAGCGGGAGTGTACAATGAGCAGTTCTTC. It codes for CASSLVAGVYNEQFF.

This clone appeared a single time. The gene calls are TRBV30 and TRBJ2-7, with 8 bases aligning to TRBD2. Germline loops: CDR1 GTSNPN, CDR2 SVGIG (reference sequence). The V segment lost 3 bases and the J segment 6 bases; nucleotides outside the gene matches: 13. This CDR3 has 15 residues. The CDR3 protein is CAWRPLLAGQGEQYF. CDR3 DNA sequence: TGTGCCTGGAGGCCCCTGCTAGCGGGTCAAGGCGAGCAGTACTTC.

The gene calls are TRBV10-2 and TRBJ2-5; TRBD2 matches at 11 bases. The CDR3 loop spans 15 amino acids. Germline CDR1 and CDR2: WSHSY and SAAADI. The trim removed 8 bases at V and 3 bases at J, leaving 8 bases unmatched. The CDR3 is CASRMIAGGEETQYF. Written as DNA, the CDR3 is TGCGCCAGCCGAATGATAGCGGGAGGGGAAGAGACCCAGTACTTC.

V usage is TRBV11-2 and J usage is TRBJ1-5; TRBD1 matches 8 bases. CDR3 length equals 16 residues. The germline CDR1 and CDR2 sequences are SGHAT and FQNNGV. With V trimmed by 1 base and J by 7 bases, 9 bases remained unmatched. CDR3: CASSLAVRGRGQPQHF. The CDR3, as DNA: TGTGCCAGCAGCTTAGCAGTCAGGGGGCGTGGACAGCCCCAGCATTTT.

J is TRBJ1-1 and V is TRBV29-1; D call uncertain. V was shortened by 2 bases and J by 3 bases, with 10 bases between the two germline ends. Germline CDR1 and CDR2: SQVTM and ANQGSEA. The CDR3 runs to 13 residues. The CDR3 loop reads CSVERNPYTEAFF. CDR3 sequence (DNA): TGCAGCGTTGAACGGAACCCCTACACTGAAGCTTTCTTT.

The genes are TRBV6-1 and TRBJ1-5; 7 positions match TRBD1. Germline V gene sequence: CDR1 MNHNS, CDR2 SASEGT. The V segment lost 6 bases and the J segment 1 base; nucleotides outside the gene matches: 6. The CDR3 totals 15 residues. The CDR3 coding sequence is TGTGCCAGCAGCCTTACAGGGGTAAGCAATCAGCCCCAGCATTTT. Amino acid sequence: CASSLTGVSNQPQHF.

The chain joins TRBV10-3 to TRBJ1-1; D is uncertain. The CDR3 runs 14 residues. Germline V gene sequence: CDR1 ENHRY, CDR2 SYGVKD. V gave up 3 bases and J gave up 0 bases, with 8 bases separating them. The CDR3 sequence: CAISEHGLNTEAFF. DNA for the CDR3: TGTGCCATCAGTGAACACGGATTGAACACTGAAGCTTTCTTT.

V and J are TRBV7-2 and TRBJ2-7; TRBD2 aligns across 8 bases. CDR1 is SGHTA, CDR2 FQGNSA, per germline. The J segment lost 4 bases and the V segment lost 5 bases, leaving 10 bases of the junction unmatched. This CDR3 is 15 amino acids long. The CDR3 nucleotides are TGTGCCAGCAGCCACCGGGGGGGAGGGCCTTACGAGCAGTACTTC. It codes for CASSHRGGGPYEQYF.

J is TRBJ1-2 and V is TRBV10-1; D uncertain. The CDR3 consists of 13 residues. The germline CDR1 and CDR2 sequences are WNHNN and SYGVQD (reference sequence). V was clipped by 3 bases and J by 3 bases, with 8 bases between them. For the CDR3, the DNA is TGCGCCAGCAGTGAAAGGGAGGACTATGGCTACACCTTC. Its protein is CASSEREDYGYTF.

A remark on this clone: Within the sample, other DNA sequences also encode this same CDR3. This chain joins TRBV5-1 and TRBJ1-1, with D uncertain. V shed 0 bases and J shed 1 base, with 10 bases lying between them. This CDR3 region has 15 residues. Germline V lookup: CDR1 SGHRS, CDR2 YFSETQ. CDR3 nucleotide sequence: TGCGCCAGCAGCTTGGTGACAAGTCGGAACACTGAAGCTTTCTTT. This translates into CASSLVTSRNTEAFF.

The chain uses TRBV5-1 and TRBJ2-7, with 7 nucleotides matching TRBD1. The CDR3 extends over 14 amino acids. Trimming cost V 2 bases and J 4 bases; bases outside gene matches: 6. Germline values: CDR1 SGHRS, CDR2 YFSETQ. The CDR3 DNA follows: TGCGCCAGCAGCTTATCCGGACAGGCTTACGAGCAGTACTTC. This encodes CASSLSGQAYEQYF.

The chain couples TRBV15 to TRBJ1-1; D possibly corresponds to TRBD1 (6 bases). V was trimmed by 7 bases and J by 3 bases, leaving 18 bases between them. The CDR3 sequence is 15 residues long. Germline CDR1 is LNHNV and CDR2 is YYDKDF (reference sequence). CDR3 nucleotide sequence: TGTGCCACCAACCGCGACGCAGGGGCCTACACTGAAGCTTTCTTT. This codes for CATNRDAGAYTEAFF.

The V and J genes are TRBV4-3 and TRBJ2-5; D is possibly TRBD2 (6 bases). The assigned J gene may be wrong: the sequence end matches TRBJ2-7 better. This CDR3 is built from 17 residues. In germline, CDR1 is LGHNA, CDR2 YSLEER. The DNA of the CDR3 is TGCGCCAGCAGCCAAGGCGTCGAGTTTGGGGGAGGCTACGAGCAGTACTTC. This gives the protein CASSQGVEFGGGYEQYF.

The V and J genes are TRBV19 and TRBJ2-3, with TRBD1 identical over 7 bases. CDR3 size: 16 residues. Germline trimming cut 3 bases from V and 1 base from J; bases unmatched to any gene: 7. Germline V gene sequence: CDR1 LNHDA, CDR2 SQIVND (reference sequence). The CDR3 DNA sequence: TGTGCCAGTAGTATCCTGTCCGGGACAGGCACAGATACGCAGTATTTT. Its protein is CASSILSGTGTDTQYF.

The V and J genes are TRBV6-4 and TRBJ2-5; TRBD2 matches at 9 bases. Germline values: CDR1 MRHNA, CDR2 SNTAGT. The junction had 4 bases not matched to a gene; V was cut back by 3 bases and J by 2 bases. The CDR3 is 15 amino acids. For the CDR3, the DNA is TGTGCCAGCAGTGAGACTAGCGGTGATCAAGAGACCCAGTACTTC. Protein sequence: CASSETSGDQETQYF.

This rearrangement joins TRBV2 to TRBJ2-3, with no clear D. CDR1 is SNHLY, CDR2 FYNNEI, per germline. The CDR3 consists of 15 residues. Trimming stripped 7 bases from V and 4 bases from J, with 18 bases between. The CDR3 sequence: CASTKIDTAADTQYF. The CDR3 region has the DNA TGTGCCAGCACGAAGATAGATACCGCCGCAGATACGCAGTATTTT.

The genes are TRBV7-2 and TRBJ2-1; 7 bases are a match to TRBD1. V was clipped by 1 base and J by 15 bases; unmatched bases: 12. This CDR3 spans 14 amino acids. Germline V CDR1 and CDR2: SGHTA, FQGNSA. CDR3 loop: CASSLGTGSLERFF. CDR3 nucleotides: TGTGCCAGCAGCTTAGGGACAGGCTCCCTTGAGAGGTTCTTC.